This T cell receptor (beta chain) originates from a study of T-cell reconstitution after alpha-beta-depleted transplantation in children. Study-wide findings and caveats: A year had passed since transplant, and T-cell counts and diversity by then came mostly from newly produced T cells. TCRbeta diversity was high at day 60 in some patients (a result of surviving recipient T cells and thymic progenitors). Approximately two months post-transplant, alpha-beta T cells reportedly originated from several hundred expanded graft clones.

As regards this clonotype: The target antigen is unknown.

The TCRbeta library incorporated unique molecular identifiers. TCRdb passed the PCR reads through MiXCR, listing each CDR3 protein once. The table has about a million distinct CDR3 sequences, roughly 29% seen once; the top ten hold about 28%. This sample comprised PBMCs, mostly from graft donor cells, obtained 360 days after TCRalphabeta/CD19-depleted stem cell transplant. The receptor's source is a boy younger than two who had a stem cell transplant for SCID, so the T cells may come from the graft donor.

The CDR3 bases are TGTGCCAGCAGTTGGGTAAGGGGCGCGGGTCAGCCCCAGCATTTT. Encoded protein: CASSWVRGAGQPQHF. This chain uses TRBV12-3 or TRBV12-4 with TRBJ1-5, with D perhaps TRBD1 (5 bases). V was trimmed by 4 bases and J by 6 bases, leaving 16 bases between them. The CDR3 is made up of 15 amino acids.